The sequence of this TCR beta chain was determined in a study of blood T cells in healthy people across ages. In the study overall: Using template switching, researchers captured about one barcoded beta molecule for each two T cells. Broader study findings: Leaving the PBMCs unsorted stopped any conclusive comparison of naive versus antigen-experienced cells.

Next came a second PCR, run for about 6 to 11 cycles, which used a sample-barcoded 5' primer along with a J-beta primer mix. TCRdb re-derived calls from the 5' RACE reads in MiXCR, one entry per CDR3 protein. The sample consists of roughly 500,000 distinct CDR3 sequences, 25% to 30% of them appearing once. Each donor was a healthy Caucasian individual from Russia, aged roughly 6 to 95. Staff drew roughly 10 milliliters of peripheral blood from each donor. This clonotype came up a few times. The antigen remains undetermined. An end of the junction does not agree with germline; a read error may underlie this. The CDR3 length is 14 residues. From germline, CDR1 is SGHDN and CDR2 FVKESK.

Sequenced input: blood. This TCR was sampled from a woman in her 70s in good health. The V call is TRBV14, the J call TRBJ2-7; 8 bases fit TRBD1. The CDR3 is CASSQASAGDRFRF. CDR3 DNA: TGTGCCAGCAGCCAAGCCAGCGCTGGGGACAGGTTTCGTTTC. Complete variable domain (other parts from reference TRBV14 and TRBJ2-7): EAGVTQFPSHSVIEKGQTVTLRCDPISGHDNLYWYRRVMGKEIKFLLHFVKESKQDESGMPNNRFLAERTGGTYSTLKVQPAELEDSGVYFCASSQASAGDRFRFGPGTRLTVT.